Below are 10 T cell receptor beta chains sequenced from a single sample in a study of T cells in tuberculosis. Profiling relied on immunoSEQ multiplex PCR, and the TCRdb table lists in-frame clones only, not all of them. The table records around 45,000 clones, around 94% of them present only once. Material for sequencing was PBMCs. The receptors were gathered from a donor aged 10 to 29 with latent tuberculosis or without tuberculosis infection. Some clones in this sample may be carry-over from other donors' samples.

The V and J genes are TRBV29-1 and TRBJ1-5; D not certain. Germline CDR1 reads SQVTM; CDR2 reads ANQGSEA. The CDR3 loop spans 12 amino acids. V shed 6 bases and J shed 2 bases, with 8 bases lying between them. The CDR3 sequence: CSVGSGNQPQHF. CDR3 nucleotides: TGCAGCGTCGGGTCTGGCAATCAGCCCCAGCATTTT.

About this clone itself: One junction end does not reproduce the germline sequence, and a read error may be involved. V usage is TRBV6-1 and J usage is TRBJ2-1, with a tentative D call TRBD2 (6 bases). The CDR3 loop spans 12 amino acids. Germline V gives CDR1 MNHNS, CDR2 SASEGT. In nucleotides, the CDR3 is TGTGCCAGCAGGCCACTTGGGACTCGCGCGGTCTTC. It is translated as CASRPLGTRAVF.

This clone appeared a single time. This rearrangement joins TRBV30 to TRBJ2-7, with D possibly TRBD2 on 5 matching bases. The germline CDR1 and CDR2 sequences are GTSNPN and SVGIG (reference sequence). The V end lost 2 bases, the J end lost 4 bases, and 12 bases lay between the germline ends. The CDR3 is 13 residues long. The CDR3 DNA sequence: TGTGCCTGGAGTACTAGTAACCCATACGAGCAGTACTTC. The encoded protein is CAWSTSNPYEQYF. The full variable domain, completed using reference TRBV30 and TRBJ2-7, is SQTIHQWPATLVQPVGSPLSLECTVEGTSNPNLYWYRQAAGRGLQLLFYSVGIGQISSEVPQNLSASRPQDRQFILSSKKLLLSDSGFYLCAWSTSNPYEQYFGPGTRLTVT.

The rearrangement joins TRBV27 to TRBJ2-2, with 12 positions matching TRBD2. Trimming at V came to 9 bases and at J to 4 bases, leaving 12 bases not matched to a gene. This CDR3 has 17 amino acids. Looked up from germline, CDR1 is MNHEY and CDR2 is SMNVEV (reference sequence). Here the CDR3 DNA reads TGTGCCAGTACCGGGCTAGCGGGAGGGCCTGGCACCGGGGAGCTGTTTTTT. It encodes CASTGLAGGPGTGELFF.

V gene TRBV7-7 combines with J gene TRBJ2-7; 7 nucleotides match TRBD1. Germline V gives CDR1 SSHAT, CDR2 FNYEAQ (reference sequence). The ends lost 5 bases at V and 8 bases at J; junction bases unmatched: 15. This CDR3 spans 15 amino acids. The CDR3 loop is CASSLGVGQFGKQYF. DNA of the CDR3: TGTGCCAGCAGCCTTGGGGTGGGACAGTTTGGAAAGCAGTACTTC.

The chain employs TRBV28 and TRBJ1-2; 9 bases map to TRBD1. Trimming removed 5 bases from V and 0 bases from J; junction bases left unmatched: 13. Germline V gene data show CDR1 as MDHEN and CDR2 as SYDVKM. This CDR3 has 18 amino acids. The DNA for the CDR3 is TGTGCCAGCAGTCCTTACAGGGGGCGCGGTAAGGCTAACTATGGCTACACCTTC. The encoded protein is CASSPYRGRGKANYGYTF.

Worth noting for this clone: At one of its ends the junction is not consistent with the germline gene, which may arise from a read error. The CDR3 sequence is CSLDRRGNAEAFF. The CDR3 nucleotides are TGCAGCCTTGACCGTCGGGGTAACGCTGAAGCTTTCTTT. This sequence joins TRBV29-1 and TRBJ1-1, with D uncertain. The germline gives CDR1 SQVTM, CDR2 ANQGSEA. The CDR3 covers 13 residues.

The CDR3 here is CAWSKTSGSVSGTDTQYF. The CDR3 bases are TGTGCCTGGAGCAAGACTAGCGGGAGCGTCTCTGGCACAGATACGCAGTATTTT. The V gene is TRBV30, the J gene TRBJ2-3; 12 nucleotides align to TRBD2. The V gene end was trimmed by 3 bases and the J gene end by 1 base; junction bases not matched to a gene: 11. Per germline, CDR1 GTSNPN and CDR2 SVGIG (reference sequence). This CDR3 is built from 18 residues. The whole variable domain, filled in from reference TRBV30 and TRBJ2-3, reads SQTIHQWPATLVQPVGSPLSLECTVEGTSNPNLYWYRQAAGRGLQLLFYSVGIGQISSEVPQNLSASRPQDRQFILSSKKLLLSDSGFYLCAWSKTSGSVSGTDTQYFGPGTRLTVL.

Here the CDR3 DNA reads TGTGCCAGCACCCCCTTGCGGGAGTGGTCCTACGAGCAGTACTTC. Residues: CASTPLREWSYEQYF. The chain uses TRBV28 and TRBJ2-7, with 7 bases that match TRBD2. CDR3 size: 15 residues. V gave up 7 bases and J gave up 1 base; unmatched junction bases: 10. Germline CDR1 MDHEN, CDR2 SYDVKM.

The chain joins TRBV19 to TRBJ2-7, with 9 bases lining up with TRBD1. The CDR3 length is 14 residues. Germline V gene sequence: CDR1 LNHDA, CDR2 SQIVND (reference sequence). V was pared by 3 bases and J by 3 bases, with 3 bases of the junction left unmatched. The CDR3 is CASSIGTGSYEQYF. DNA of the CDR3: TGTGCCAGTAGTATCGGGACAGGGAGCTACGAGCAGTACTTC.